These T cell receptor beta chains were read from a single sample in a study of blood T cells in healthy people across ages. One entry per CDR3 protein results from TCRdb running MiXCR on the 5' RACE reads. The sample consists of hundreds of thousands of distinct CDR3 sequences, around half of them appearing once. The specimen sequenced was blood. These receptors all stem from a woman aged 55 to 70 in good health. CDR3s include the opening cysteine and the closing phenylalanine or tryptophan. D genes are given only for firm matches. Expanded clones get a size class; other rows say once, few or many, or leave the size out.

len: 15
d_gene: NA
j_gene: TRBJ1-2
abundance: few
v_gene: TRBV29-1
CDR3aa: CSVIPGPNPLYGYTF
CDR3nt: TGCAGCGTTATACCGGGACCCAATCCTCTCTATGGCTACACCTTC

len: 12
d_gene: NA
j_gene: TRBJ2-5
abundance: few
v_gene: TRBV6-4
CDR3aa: CASSDLLQTQYF
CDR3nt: TGTGCCAGCAGTGACCTCCTTCAGACCCAGTACTTC

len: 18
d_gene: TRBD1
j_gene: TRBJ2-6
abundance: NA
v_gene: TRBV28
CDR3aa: CASSLLGTGPSGANVLTF
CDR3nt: TGTGCCAGCAGCCTGTTGGGGACAGGGCCCTCTGGGGCCAACGTCCTGACTTTC

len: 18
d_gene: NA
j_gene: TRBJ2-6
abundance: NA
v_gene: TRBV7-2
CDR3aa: CASSLLGEGANGANVLTF
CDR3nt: TGTGCCAGCAGCTTACTAGGGGAGGGGGCGAATGGGGCCAACGTCCTGACTTTC

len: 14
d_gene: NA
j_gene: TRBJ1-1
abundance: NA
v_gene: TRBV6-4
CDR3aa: CASSDSDKNTEAFF
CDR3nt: TGTGCCAGCAGTGACTCCGACAAGAACACTGAAGCTTTCTTT

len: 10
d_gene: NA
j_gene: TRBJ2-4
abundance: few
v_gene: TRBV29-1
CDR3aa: CSVNTGFEYF
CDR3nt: TGCAGCGTCAATACAGGGTTTGAGTACTTC

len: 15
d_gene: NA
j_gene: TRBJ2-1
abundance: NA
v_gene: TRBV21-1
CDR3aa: CASSKELGLYNEQFF
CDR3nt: TGTGCCAGCAGCAAGGAGCTGGGGCTGTACAATGAGCAGTTCTTC

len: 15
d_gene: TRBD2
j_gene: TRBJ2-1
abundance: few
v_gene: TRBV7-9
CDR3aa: CASSSLRLADNEQFF
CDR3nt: TGTGCCAGCAGCTCCTTAAGACTAGCGGACAATGAGCAGTTCTTC

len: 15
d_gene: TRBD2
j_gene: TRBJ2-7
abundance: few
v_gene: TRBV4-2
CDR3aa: CASSQRLAETYEQYF
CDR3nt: TGTGCCAGCAGCCAAAGACTAGCGGAAACCTACGAGCAGTACTTC

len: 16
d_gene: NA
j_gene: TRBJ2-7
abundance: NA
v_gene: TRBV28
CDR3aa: CASSWSGANKAYEQYF
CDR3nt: TGTGCCAGCAGTTGGTCGGGGGCCAACAAGGCCTACGAGCAGTACTTC

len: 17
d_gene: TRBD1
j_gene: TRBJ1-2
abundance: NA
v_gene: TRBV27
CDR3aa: CASSSTLTGAQNYGYTF
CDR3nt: TGTGCCAGCAGTTCCACCCTCACAGGGGCCCAGAACTATGGCTACACCTTC

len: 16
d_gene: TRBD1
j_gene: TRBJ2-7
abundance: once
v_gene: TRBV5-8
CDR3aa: CASSWPGQGTFYEQYF
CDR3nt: TGTGCCAGCAGCTGGCCGGGACAGGGGACCTTCTACGAGCAGTACTTC

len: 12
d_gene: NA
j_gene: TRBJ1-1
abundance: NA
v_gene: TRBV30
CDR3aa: CAWRLGNTEAFF
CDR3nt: TGTGCCTGGAGGTTGGGGAACACTGAAGCTTTCTTT

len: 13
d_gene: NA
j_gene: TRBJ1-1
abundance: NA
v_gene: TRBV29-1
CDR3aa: CSVEGRSYTEAFF
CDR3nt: TGCAGCGTTGAGGGCAGGAGCTACACTGAAGCTTTCTTT

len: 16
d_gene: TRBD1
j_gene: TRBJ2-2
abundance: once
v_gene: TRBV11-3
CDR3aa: CASSPHRGLNTGELFF
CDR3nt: TGTGCCAGCAGCCCTCACAGGGGGCTGAACACCGGGGAGCTGTTTTTT